Shown below are 3 T cell receptor beta chains from a single sample sequenced in a study of T cell clonotyping in hematopoietic cell transplantation. Some clones are missing from TCRdb's copy, which holds only in-frame ones; the method was immunoSEQ multiplex PCR. The table records about 27,000 clones, roughly 71% of them present only once. Described time point: recipient sample about 28 days before transplant, after cytoreduction. The sample here was peripheral blood mononuclear cells, taken before stem cell transplant. Receptors originate from a man aged 50 to 59 with myelodysplastic syndrome. Some clones in this sample may be carry-over from other donors' samples.

The chain uses TRBV30 and TRBJ2-7; no clear D. The V and J ends lost 5 bases and 3 bases respectively, with 11 bases between them. This CDR3 is 12 amino acids long. Germline assignment: CDR1 GTSNPN and CDR2 SVGIG (reference sequence). The CDR3 DNA reads as TGTGCCTGGGGCCTTAACCGCTACGAGCAGTACTTC. Translating gives CAWGLNRYEQYF.

This clone appeared a single time. The CDR3 sequence: CASRENTGELFF. CDR3 DNA sequence: TGTGCCAGCAGGGAAAACACCGGGGAGCTGTTTTTT. V gene TRBV6-5 combines with J gene TRBJ2-2; no firm D call. V was shortened by 6 bases and J by 2 bases, with 4 bases between the two germline ends. This CDR3 contains 12 residues. The germline V gene encodes CDR1 MNHEY and CDR2 SVGAGI.

V usage is TRBV4-2 and J usage is TRBJ1-4, with 7 bases lining up with TRBD1. Germline V CDR1 and CDR2: LGHNA, YNFKEQ. The ends lost 4 bases at V and 2 bases at J; junction bases unmatched: 16. The CDR3 contains 19 residues. The CDR3 region is CASSPPSGGVEGTNEKLFF. Written as DNA, the CDR3 is TGTGCCAGCAGCCCCCCCTCAGGGGGGGTGGAAGGGACTAATGAAAAACTGTTTTTT.